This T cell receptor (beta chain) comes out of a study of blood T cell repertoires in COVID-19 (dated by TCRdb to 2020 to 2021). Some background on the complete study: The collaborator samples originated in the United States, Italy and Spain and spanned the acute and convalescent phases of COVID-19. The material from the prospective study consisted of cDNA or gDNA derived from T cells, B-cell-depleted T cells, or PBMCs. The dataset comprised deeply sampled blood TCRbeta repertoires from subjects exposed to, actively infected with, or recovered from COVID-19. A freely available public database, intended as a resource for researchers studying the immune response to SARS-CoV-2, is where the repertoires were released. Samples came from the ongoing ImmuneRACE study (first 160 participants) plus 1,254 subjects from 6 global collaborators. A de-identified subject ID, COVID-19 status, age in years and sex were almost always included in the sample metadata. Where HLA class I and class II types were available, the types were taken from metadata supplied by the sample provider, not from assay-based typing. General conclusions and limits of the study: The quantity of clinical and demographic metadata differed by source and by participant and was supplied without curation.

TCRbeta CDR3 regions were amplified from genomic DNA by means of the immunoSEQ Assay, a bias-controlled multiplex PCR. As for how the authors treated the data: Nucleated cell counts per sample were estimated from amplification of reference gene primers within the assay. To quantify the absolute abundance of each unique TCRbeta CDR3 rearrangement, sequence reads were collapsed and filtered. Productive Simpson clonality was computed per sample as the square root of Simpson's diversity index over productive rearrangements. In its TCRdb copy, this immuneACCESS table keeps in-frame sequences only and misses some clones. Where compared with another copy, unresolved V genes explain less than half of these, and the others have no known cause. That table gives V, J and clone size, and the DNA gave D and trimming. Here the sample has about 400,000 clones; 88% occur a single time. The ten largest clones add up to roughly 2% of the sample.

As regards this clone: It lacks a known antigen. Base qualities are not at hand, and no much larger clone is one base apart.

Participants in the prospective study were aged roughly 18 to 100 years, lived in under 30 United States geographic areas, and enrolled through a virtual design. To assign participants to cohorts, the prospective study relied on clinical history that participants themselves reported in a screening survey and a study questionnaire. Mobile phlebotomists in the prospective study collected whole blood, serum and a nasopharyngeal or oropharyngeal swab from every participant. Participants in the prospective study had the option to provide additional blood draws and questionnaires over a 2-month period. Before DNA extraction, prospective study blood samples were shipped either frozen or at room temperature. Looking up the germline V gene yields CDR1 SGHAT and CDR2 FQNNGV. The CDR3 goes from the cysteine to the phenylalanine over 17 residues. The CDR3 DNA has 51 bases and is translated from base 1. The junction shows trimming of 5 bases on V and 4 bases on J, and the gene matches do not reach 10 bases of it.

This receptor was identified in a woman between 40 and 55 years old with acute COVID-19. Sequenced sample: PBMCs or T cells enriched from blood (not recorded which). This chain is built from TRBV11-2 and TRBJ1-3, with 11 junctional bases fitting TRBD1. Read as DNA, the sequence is TGTGCCAGCAGCCCGGGACAGGGGGTTGCAGGCGGAAACACCATATATTTT. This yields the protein CASSPGQGVAGGNTIYF. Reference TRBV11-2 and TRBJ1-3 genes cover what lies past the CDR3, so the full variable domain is EAGVAQSPRYKIIEKRQSVAFWCNPISGHATLYWYQQILGQGPKLLIQFQNNGVVDDSQLPKDRFSAERLKGVDSTLKIQPAKLEDSAVYLCASSPGQGVAGGNTIYFGEGSWLTVV.